The clone carrying this T cell receptor (beta chain) was picked up a small number of times. What it binds is unknown. These data originate in a study of beta chain features in type 1 diabetes. Whole-study findings and limits: Highly expressing activated T cells could be over-counted with a cDNA template. The similarity of naive, central memory and Treg TCRB repertoires appeared greater among patients than among healthy donors. The study found moderately but significantly shorter TCRB CDR3s in all four CD4+ subsets of Type 1 diabetes patients.

Every isolated RNA sample was fully reverse transcribed, so sequencing captured expressed TCRB transcripts. Repertoires were generated with immunoSEQ multiplex PCR, while TCRdb's copy carries only in-frame clones and drops some. The data hold roughly 350,000 clones, with roughly a tenth observed a single time. Isolation of CD4+ naive, central memory, regulatory and stem cell-like memory cells was achieved by sorting via CD45RO/CCR7/CD25/CD127/CD95/CD27. Germline V lookup: CDR1 SEHNR, CDR2 FQNEAQ (reference sequence). CDR3 length: 14 residues. Deletions cut 4 bases from V and 0 bases from J, with 7 bases between.

This chain uses TRBV7-9 with TRBJ2-1; possible D gene TRBD2, 6 bases. Sequenced: central memory CD4+ T cells from blood. This sequence was found in a young man with type 1 diabetes. For the CDR3, the DNA is TGTGCCAGCAGCTGGACTACCTCCTACAATGAGCAGTTCTTC. Translated: CASSWTTSYNEQFF.